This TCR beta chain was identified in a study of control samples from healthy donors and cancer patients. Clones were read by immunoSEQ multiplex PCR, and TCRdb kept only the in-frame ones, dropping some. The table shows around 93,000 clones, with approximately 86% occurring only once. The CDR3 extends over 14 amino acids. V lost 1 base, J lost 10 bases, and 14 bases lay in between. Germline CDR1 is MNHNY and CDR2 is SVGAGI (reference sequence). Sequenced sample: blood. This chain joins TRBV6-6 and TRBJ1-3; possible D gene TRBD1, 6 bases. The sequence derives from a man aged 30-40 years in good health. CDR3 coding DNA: TGTGCCAGCAGTTACTTAGGGCAGGGGCGGACCATATATTTT. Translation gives CASSYLGQGRTIYF.